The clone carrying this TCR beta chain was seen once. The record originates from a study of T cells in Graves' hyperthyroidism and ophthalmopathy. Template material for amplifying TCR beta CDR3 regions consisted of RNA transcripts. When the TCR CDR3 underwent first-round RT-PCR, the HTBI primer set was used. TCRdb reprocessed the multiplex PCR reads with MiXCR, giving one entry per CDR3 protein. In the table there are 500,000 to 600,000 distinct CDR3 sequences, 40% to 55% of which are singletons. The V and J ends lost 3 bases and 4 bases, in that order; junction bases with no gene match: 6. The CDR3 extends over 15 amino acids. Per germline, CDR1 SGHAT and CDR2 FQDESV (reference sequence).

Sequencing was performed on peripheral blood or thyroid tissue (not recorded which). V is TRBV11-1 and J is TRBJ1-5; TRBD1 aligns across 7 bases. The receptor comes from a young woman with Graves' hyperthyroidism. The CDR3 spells CASSLTGLNNQPQHF. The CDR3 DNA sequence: TGTGCCAGCAGCTTGACAGGGCTTAATAATCAGCCCCAGCATTTT.